Listed below are T cell receptor beta chains from one sample, sequenced in a study of blood T cell repertoires in COVID-19. The method was immunoSEQ multiplex PCR; TCRdb's version includes in-frame clones alone and lacks a portion of them. The sample yields hundreds of thousands of clones, approximately 90% seen once. The material sequenced was PBMCs or T cells enriched from blood (not recorded which). All receptors come from a man aged 35-49 years who had recovered from COVID-19. Both conserved end residues are part of each CDR3. The D gene is left open where the match is weak.

D: NA
V: TRBV7-8
J: TRBJ1-2
DNA: TGTGCCAGCAGCCCCATTGGGGGGGGCTATGGCTACACCTTC
CDR3: CASSPIGGGYGYTF

D: TRBD2
V: TRBV11-2
J: TRBJ2-1
DNA: TGTGCCAGCAGCTTAGATCGACTAGCCCCCAATGAGCAGTTCTTC
CDR3: CASSLDRLAPNEQFF

D: NA
V: TRBV20-1
J: TRBJ1-2
DNA: TGCAGTGCGCGACAAGCCTATGGCTACACCTTC
CDR3: CSARQAYGYTF

D: TRBD1
V: TRBV6-2/TRBV6-3
J: TRBJ1-1
DNA: TGTGCCAGCAGTTACATGGACAGGGGAGAAGCTTTCTTT
CDR3: CASSYMDRGEAFF

D: NA
V: TRBV3-1/TRBV3-2
J: TRBJ2-3
DNA: TGTGCCAGCAGCCCCGAGGTCGGCCGCACAGATACGCAGTATTTT
CDR3: CASSPEVGRTDTQYF

D: NA
V: TRBV7-8
J: TRBJ2-3
DNA: TGTGCCAGCGGCGCGGGGGCCCCAGATACGCAGTATTTT
CDR3: CASGAGAPDTQYF

D: TRBD1
V: TRBV5-5
J: TRBJ1-5
DNA: TGTGCCAGCAGTTTCATGCCGGGACAGGGAAATCAGCCCCAGCATTTT
CDR3: CASSFMPGQGNQPQHF

D: NA
V: TRBV18
J: TRBJ2-1
DNA: TGTGCCAGCTCACCTACTCTCGGCGGAGCCGAGCAGTTCTTC
CDR3: CASSPTLGGAEQFF

D: NA
V: TRBV6-6
J: TRBJ1-4
DNA: TGTGCCAGCAGTCCCGGGACACTGAATGAAAAACTGTTTTTT
CDR3: CASSPGTLNEKLFF

D: TRBD1
V: TRBV4-1
J: TRBJ2-7
DNA: TGCGCCAGCAGCGTAAGACAGGGTGGGGTCTACGAGCAGTACTTC
CDR3: CASSVRQGGVYEQYF

D: TRBD1
V: TRBV19
J: TRBJ2-7
DNA: TGTGCCAGTAGGGATCGGGACAGGTTCTACGAGCAGTACTTC
CDR3: CASRDRDRFYEQYF